These T cell receptor beta chains were read from a single sample in a study of neurological immune-mediated disorders. TCRdb passed the 5' RACE reads through MiXCR, listing each CDR3 protein once. Among about 69,000 distinct CDR3 sequences, less than 4% were seen once, and the ten largest hold 1% to 1.5%. The sample was PBMCs. These receptor sequences come from a man aged 25 to 45 with multiple sclerosis. Both conserved end residues are part of each CDR3. D genes are given only for firm matches. A row's size may be missing; if present it is once, few, many or a size class.

D gene,J gene,clone size,V gene,CDR3 DNA,CDR3 protein
.,TRBJ2-3,many,TRBV20-1,TGCAGTGCTAGTTTATGGGGTGGGCGGGTCACAGATACGCAGTATTTT,CSASLWGGRVTDTQYF
.,TRBJ1-5,many,TRBV3-1,TGTGCCAGCAGCCAAGCCGAGAATCAGCCCCAGCATTTT,CASSQAENQPQHF
TRBD1,TRBJ2-7,many,TRBV29-1,TGCAGCGTTGAATCTCAGGGGGCGGGCGAGCAGTACTTC,CSVESQGAGEQYF
.,TRBJ1-6,many,TRBV5-6,TGTGCCAGCAGCTTGGGTTATTCACCCCTCCACTTT,CASSLGYSPLHF
.,TRBJ2-5,many,TRBV5-6,TGTGCCAGCAGCTTGGTGGGTTCCCTCCAAGAGACCCAGTACTTC,CASSLVGSLQETQYF
.,TRBJ1-6,.,TRBV20-1,TGCAGTGCTAGAGGGCAGGGAAGTTCACCCCTCAACTTT,CSARGQGSSPLNF
.,TRBJ1-1,.,TRBV20-1,TGCAGTGCTAGAGATGGGGACGGGATGAACACTGAAGCTTTCTTT,CSARDGDGMNTEAFF
.,TRBJ1-6,many,TRBV2,TGTGCCAGCAGTGAAGTGGGGGATAATTCACCCCTCCACTTT,CASSEVGDNSPLHF
.,TRBJ1-1,many,TRBV7-2,TGTGCCAGCAGCTTAGTTCCAGGACTGAACACTGAAGCTTTCTTT,CASSLVPGLNTEAFF
.,TRBJ2-3,many,TRBV5-1,TGCGCCAGCAGCTTGGCCCGGGACACTGCAGATACGCAGTATTTT,CASSLARDTADTQYF
.,TRBJ2-3,many,TRBV7-6,TGTGCCAGCAGCTCCCAACCTGGGAGCACAGATACGCAGTATTTT,CASSSQPGSTDTQYF
TRBD2,TRBJ2-2,many,TRBV24-1,TGTGCCACCGCGGGAGGGGCCGGCGCCGGGGAGCTGTTTTTT,CATAGGAGAGELFF
TRBD2,TRBJ2-7,many,TRBV3-1,TGTGCCAGCAGCCCAGGACTAGTGGTTTACGAGCAGTACTTC,CASSPGLVVYEQYF
TRBD1,TRBJ2-2,many,TRBV5-1,TGCGCCAGCTGTCTTACAGGGGGAAACACCGGGGAGCTGTTTTTT,CASCLTGGNTGELFF
.,TRBJ2-5,few,TRBV7-2,TGTGCCAGCAGACGGACGGCAGTATCCCAGGAGACCCAATACTTC,CASRRTAVSQETQYF
.,TRBJ1-3,many,TRBV12-3/TRBV12-4,TGTGCCAGCAGTAATATCAAAGAAGGAAACACCATATATTTT,CASSNIKEGNTIYF
.,TRBJ2-5,many,TRBV20-1,TGCAGTGCCCCGGACAGACGAATAGAGGAGACCCAGTACTTC,CSAPDRRIEETQYF
TRBD2,TRBJ2-1,.,TRBV5-1,TGCGCCAGCAGCCCCGTTCTGCTAGCGGGGGGGACAATCAATGAGCAGTTCTTC,CASSPVLLAGGTINEQFF
.,TRBJ1-2,few,TRBV20-1,TGCAGTGCCAGTAGCCCGGGCGGTGGCTACACCTTC,CSASSPGGGYTF
.,TRBJ1-2,many,TRBV4-1,TGCGCCAGCAGCCAAGTGAGGGTTACTTATGGCTACACCTTC,CASSQVRVTYGYTF
TRBD1,TRBJ2-5,many,TRBV7-2,TGTGCCAGCAGCCATGACCGTTGGAACGACAGGGACGGGGAGACCCAGTACTTC,CASSHDRWNDRDGETQYF
TRBD2,TRBJ2-1,many,TRBV7-2,TGTGCCAGCAGCCGTAGCGGGGGCCAATCCTACAATGAGCAGTTCTTC,CASSRSGGQSYNEQFF
.,TRBJ1-1,many,TRBV20-1,TGCAGTGCTTCGGACACAGGGTTGGCCACTGAAGCTTTCTTT,CSASDTGLATEAFF
.,TRBJ2-2,many,TRBV5-1,TGCGCCAGCAGCTTGGCTGGGGAGAGCACCGGGGAGCTGTTTTTT,CASSLAGESTGELFF
.,TRBJ2-7,many,TRBV11-1,TGTGCCAGCAGCTTAGTCCCAGGGTCCGAGCAGTACTTC,CASSLVPGSEQYF
TRBD1,TRBJ2-5,many,TRBV20-1,TGCAGTGCAATATCCCGACAGGGAGCAGAGACCCAGTACTTC,CSAISRQGAETQYF
.,TRBJ1-1,many,TRBV4-1,TGCGCCAGCAGTATGGGCGCTACATGGAACACTGAAGCTTTCTTT,CASSMGATWNTEAFF
TRBD1,TRBJ2-2,many,TRBV7-8,TGTGCCAGCAGCTTAGGGACAGGGAACCGGGAGCTGTTTTTT,CASSLGTGNRELFF
.,TRBJ2-3,many,TRBV20-1,TGCAGTGCTCCCCGTCAGGCTAGCACAGATACGCAGTATTTT,CSAPRQASTDTQYF
.,TRBJ2-6,many,TRBV7-2,TGTGCCAGCAGCTCAGGAGCTGGGGCCAACGTCCTGACTTTC,CASSSGAGANVLTF
.,TRBJ2-1,.,TRBV5-1,TGCGCCAGCAGCTTGGAGAGGGTTTCCTACAATGAGCAGTTCTTC,CASSLERVSYNEQFF
.,TRBJ2-3,many,TRBV4-1,TGCGCCAGCAGCCATGGAGGGGTCCTGGGGACAGATACGCAGTATTTT,CASSHGGVLGTDTQYF
.,TRBJ2-6,many,TRBV6-5,TGTGCCAGCAGTTACTCATTCGGGGGGGCCAACGTCCTGACTTTC,CASSYSFGGANVLTF
.,TRBJ2-5,many,TRBV10-3,TGTGCCACCTCACCGACTAGTGATAGGGGGGAGACCCAGTACTTC,CATSPTSDRGETQYF
.,TRBJ1-2,many,TRBV5-6,TGTGCCAGCAGTACTCAGGGGATTACTGGCTACACCTTC,CASSTQGITGYTF
TRBD2,TRBJ2-7,many,TRBV2,TGTGCCAGCAGTGAAGCCAGCGGGGCCACCTACGAGCAGTACTTC,CASSEASGATYEQYF
TRBD2,TRBJ2-5,many,TRBV6-5,TGTGCCAGCAGTGCTAGCGGGGGTCTACAAGAGACCCAGTACTTC,CASSASGGLQETQYF
TRBD2,TRBJ2-3,many,TRBV20-1,TGCAGTGCTAGAGTCACGCGGGGGGGGGCAGATACGCAGTATTTT,CSARVTRGGADTQYF
TRBD1,TRBJ1-1,many,TRBV20-1,TGCAGTGCTAGAGACGCAGACAGGGTGACTGAAGCTTTCTTT,CSARDADRVTEAFF
TRBD2,TRBJ2-3,many,TRBV6-1,TGTGCCAGCAGTGGACTAGCGGGGACCACAGATACGCAGTATTTT,CASSGLAGTTDTQYF
.,TRBJ2-7,few,TRBV11-2,TGTGCCAGCAGTCACCCGTCGTATTACGAGCAGTACTTC,CASSHPSYYEQYF
TRBD1,TRBJ1-2,many,TRBV20-1,TGCAGTGCCTCTTCGACAGGGGAATATGGCTACACCTTC,CSASSTGEYGYTF
.,TRBJ2-7,many,TRBV27,TGTGCCAGCAGTTTATTCCCAGCGACTGCCTACGAGCAGTACTTC,CASSLFPATAYEQYF
TRBD2,TRBJ2-1,many,TRBV10-1,TGCGCCAGCAGTGATTTTGGGACTAGTGTCGATGAGCAGTTCTTC,CASSDFGTSVDEQFF
.,TRBJ1-2,many,TRBV29-1,TGCAGCGTTGAGGGGGGGCTCGACTATGGCTACACCTTC,CSVEGGLDYGYTF
.,TRBJ2-3,many,TRBV5-1,TGCGCCAGCAGCCCGGGCCCTCCCTCCTCAGATACGCAGTATTTT,CASSPGPPSSDTQYF
.,TRBJ2-3,many,TRBV2,TGTGCCAGCAGTTACACAGATACGCAGTATTTT,CASSYTDTQYF
.,TRBJ2-3,many,TRBV5-6,TGTGCCAGCAGCCTGGACTCGGGGTTGAGGACAGATACGCAGTATTTT,CASSLDSGLRTDTQYF
.,TRBJ2-1,many,TRBV20-1,TGCAGTGCTAGAGGGGGGAACCTCAATGAGCAGTTCTTC,CSARGGNLNEQFF
.,TRBJ2-3,many,TRBV5-1,TGCGCCAGCAGCGGTAGCGGCACAGATACGCAGTATTTT,CASSGSGTDTQYF
TRBD1,TRBJ1-6,few,TRBV7-2,TGTGCCAGCAGCCCGAGGACAGGCTATAATTCACCCCTCAACTTT,CASSPRTGYNSPLNF
TRBD2,TRBJ2-1,few,TRBV7-9,TGTGCCAGCACCCTGGGAGGGGCGCATGAGCAGTTCTTC,CASTLGGAHEQFF
.,TRBJ1-1,many,TRBV12-3/TRBV12-4,TGTGCCAGCAGTTTAGCGTCGACAGCTAGCACTGAAGCTTTCTTT,CASSLASTASTEAFF
.,TRBJ2-7,many,TRBV3-1,TGTGCCAGCAGCCAAAGTGCAGGGAGTAATAAGCAGTACTTC,CASSQSAGSNKQYF
.,TRBJ1-1,many,TRBV7-2,TGTGCCAGCAGCTTAGTCCAGGGGCAGTGGAACACTGAAGCTTTCTTT,CASSLVQGQWNTEAFF
.,TRBJ2-5,many,TRBV5-5,TGTGCCAGCAGCTTGATACAAATACAAGAGACCCAGTACTTC,CASSLIQIQETQYF
TRBD1,TRBJ2-7,many,TRBV5-1,TGCGCCAGCAGCTTGGCCGCCGGGACAGGGACGTACGAGCAGTACTTC,CASSLAAGTGTYEQYF
.,TRBJ2-7,.,TRBV20-1,TGCAGTGCCGGACGGAGGGCCTACGAGCAGTACTTC,CSAGRRAYEQYF
.,TRBJ1-1,many,TRBV5-1,TGCGCCAGCAGCCCGGTGGGCCAGGGGTGGACTGAAGCTTTCTTT,CASSPVGQGWTEAFF